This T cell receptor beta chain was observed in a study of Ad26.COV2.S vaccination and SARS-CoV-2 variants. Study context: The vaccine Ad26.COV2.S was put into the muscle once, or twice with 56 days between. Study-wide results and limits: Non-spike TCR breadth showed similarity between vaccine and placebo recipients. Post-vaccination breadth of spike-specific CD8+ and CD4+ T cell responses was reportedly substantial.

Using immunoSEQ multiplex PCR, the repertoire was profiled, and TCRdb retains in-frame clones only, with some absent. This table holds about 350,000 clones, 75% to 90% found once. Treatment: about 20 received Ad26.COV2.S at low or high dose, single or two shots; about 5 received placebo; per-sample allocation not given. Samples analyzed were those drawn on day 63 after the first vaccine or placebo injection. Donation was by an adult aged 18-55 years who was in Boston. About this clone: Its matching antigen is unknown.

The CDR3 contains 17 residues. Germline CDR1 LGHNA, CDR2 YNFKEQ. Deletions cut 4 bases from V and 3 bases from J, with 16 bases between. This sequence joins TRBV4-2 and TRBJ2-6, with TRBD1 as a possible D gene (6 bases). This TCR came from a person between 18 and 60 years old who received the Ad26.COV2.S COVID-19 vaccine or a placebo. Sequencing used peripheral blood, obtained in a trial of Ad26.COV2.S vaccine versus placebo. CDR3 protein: CASSPWTVSDGANVLTF. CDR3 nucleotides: TGTGCCAGCAGCCCCTGGACAGTGTCCGATGGGGCCAACGTCCTGACTTTC.